This TCR beta chain comes out of a study of shared clonotypes between healthy human individuals. Study at large: There were three CD4 naive, three CD4 memory, two CD8 naive and one CD8 memory plates per donor.

V lost 0 bases, J lost 4 bases, and 17 bases stayed unmatched. The V gene's germline CDR1 is GTSNPN and CDR2 SVGIG (reference sequence). The length of the CDR3 is 19 residues. CD45RO-negative, CCR7-selected cells formed the naive CD8 fraction, which excluded terminally differentiated effector memory CD45RA+ cells. Only in-frame clones appear in the TCRdb table, and some are missing; sequencing was by immunoSEQ multiplex PCR. The table lists hundreds of thousands of clones, roughly 96% of them singletons, with around 0.11% in the top ten. J is TRBJ2-1 and V is TRBV30, with 8 bases fitting TRBD2. The sequencing sample was made of naive CD8+ T cells sorted from blood. The origin of this receptor is a woman aged 25 to 39 in good health. CDR3 nucleotides: TGTGCCTGGAGTGTTATGGCGGGAGGTGGGTATGGGGTTTACAATGAGCAGTTCTTC. Translated, it gives CAWSVMAGGGYGVYNEQFF.